The rows below give T cell receptor beta chains drawn from one sample of a study of cytomegalovirus exposure and HLA in healthy donors. The table came from immunoSEQ multiplex PCR; TCRdb's copy has only in-frame clones and leaves some out. The repertoire consists of 220,000 or so clones, with around 87% occurring once and the leading ten covering roughly 2%. The sequencing sample was made of PBMCs. All receptors come from a woman between 18 and 29 years old in good health and CMV-seropositive. Each CDR3 is given with its conserved first and last residue. D genes are given only for firm matches. Rows give clone size only sometimes, using once, few, many, or a class for an expanded clone.

V gene	clone size	J gene	D gene	CDR3 DNA	CDR3 protein
TRBV4-1	.	TRBJ1-4	TRBD1	TGCGCCAGCAGCCAGACACCACGGACAGGGGATAATGAAAAACTGTTTTTT	CASSQTPRTGDNEKLFF
TRBV25-1	.	TRBJ1-1	.	TGTGCCAGCAGCGACAGAGGGGCGGGAAACACTGAAGCTTTCTTT	CASSDRGAGNTEAFF
TRBV19	.	TRBJ1-4	.	TGTGCCAGTAGTAGGCCGGGTGAAAAACTGTTTTTT	CASSRPGEKLFF
TRBV7-9	.	TRBJ2-7	TRBD2	TGTGCCAGCAGCACGACTAGCGGGAGAGAATACGAGCAGTACTTC	CASSTTSGREYEQYF
TRBV10-1	few	TRBJ2-7	TRBD1	TGCGCCAGCAGTGACCCGAGACAGGGGGTCTACGAGCAGTACTTC	CASSDPRQGVYEQYF
TRBV13	once	TRBJ2-3	.	TGTGCCAGCAGCTTAGCGGGAGATACGCAGTATTTT	CASSLAGDTQYF
TRBV28	.	TRBJ1-1	TRBD1	TGTGCCAGCAGTTTTAGGGGGCGACGGAACCAGGCTGAAGCTTTCTTT	CASSFRGRRNQAEAFF
TRBV27	.	TRBJ2-1	.	TGTGCCAGCATTCCCACTAGCAGAAGCTCCTACAATGAGCAGTTCTTC	CASIPTSRSSYNEQFF
TRBV5-5	many	TRBJ1-4	.	TGTGCCAGCAGCTTGGCCCAGAACGAAAAACTGTTTTTT	CASSLAQNEKLFF
TRBV29-1	few	TRBJ1-2	.	TGCAGCGTTGCCCAAAACAGGGATGACTATGGCTACACCTTC	CSVAQNRDDYGYTF
TRBV27	.	TRBJ2-1	TRBD2	TGTGCCAGCAGTTTATACCTGCGACTAGCGGACAATGAGCAGTTCTTC	CASSLYLRLADNEQFF
TRBV5-6	.	TRBJ1-2	TRBD1	TGTGCCAGCAGCTTTTGGGACAGTCAAGGCTACACCTTC	CASSFWDSQGYTF
TRBV11-2	.	TRBJ2-2	.	TGTGCCAGCAGCTTAGTGGCGGGGAACACCGGGGAGCTGTTTTTT	CASSLVAGNTGELFF
TRBV29-1	.	TRBJ1-2	TRBD1	TGCAGCGTTGATCGGTCCGGGACAGGGGTAGGCTACACCTTC	CSVDRSGTGVGYTF
TRBV2	.	TRBJ2-2	TRBD1	TGTGCCAGCAGGACCGGGACAGGAAGCGGGGAGCTGTTTTTT	CASRTGTGSGELFF
TRBV9	.	TRBJ2-1	TRBD2	TGTGCCAGCAGCCCGGGGGGTCCTAGCTCCTACAATGAGCAGTTCTTC	CASSPGGPSSYNEQFF
TRBV2	.	TRBJ1-4	.	TGTGCCAGCAGCGCCGGAACCGAAGGAGGGGAAAAACTGTTTTTT	CASSAGTEGGEKLFF
TRBV5-6	.	TRBJ2-5	.	TGTGCCAGCAGCTTGGTTACTGACCAAGAGACCCAGTACTTC	CASSLVTDQETQYF
TRBV7-2	.	TRBJ1-2	.	TGTGCCAGCAGCAGGACAACAAGGAACTATGGCTACACCTTC	CASSRTTRNYGYTF
TRBV10-3	.	TRBJ1-4	TRBD1	TGTGCCATCAGTAGAGACAGGGGATTTCTGAGGAATGAAAAACTGTTTTTT	CAISRDRGFLRNEKLFF
TRBV28	.	TRBJ2-7	TRBD1	TGTGCCAGCAGTTTATGGGGACAGGGAACCTACGAGCAGTACTTC	CASSLWGQGTYEQYF
TRBV27	.	TRBJ2-2	.	TGTGCCAGCAGTCTCACCGGGGAGCTGTTTTTT	CASSLTGELFF
TRBV30	.	TRBJ1-2	.	TGTGCCTGGAGTGTATCCGTACTAGCTAACTATGGCTACACCTTC	CAWSVSVLANYGYTF
TRBV5-4	.	TRBJ1-3	.	TGTGCCAGCAGCCCCCGTTCCTCTGGAAACACCATATATTTT	CASSPRSSGNTIYF
TRBV11-3	few	TRBJ2-2	TRBD1	TGTGCCAGCAGCCGGGACAGGGGGACCGGGGAGCTGTTTTTT	CASSRDRGTGELFF
TRBV2	.	TRBJ1-1	.	TGTGCCAGCAGACCGGACAGTGGCCTTAGAGCTTTCTTT	CASRPDSGLRAFF
TRBV6-5	.	TRBJ1-2	TRBD1	TGTGCCAGTACCGGGACAGCGGAGGGGATCACCTTC	CASTGTAEGITF
TRBV13	.	TRBJ2-1	.	TGTGCCAGCAGCTTAGACGGCGGATACAATGAGCAGTTCTTC	CASSLDGGYNEQFF
TRBV6-1	.	TRBJ1-3	.	TGTGCCAGCAGCGAACAGACAGACCTTCTCTCTGGAAACACCATATATTTT	CASSEQTDLLSGNTIYF
TRBV27	.	TRBJ1-5	.	TGTGCCAGCGGGACCATCGGGGGGGGTCAGCCCCAGCATTTT	CASGTIGGGQPQHF
TRBV27	.	TRBJ2-7	.	TGTGCCAGCAGTGTATCTCTGGCGGCGACGTACGAGCAGTACTTC	CASSVSLAATYEQYF
TRBV4-1	.	TRBJ1-5	.	TGCGCCAGCAGCCAAGATTGGGAACAGGGCACCTATCAGCCCCAGCATTTT	CASSQDWEQGTYQPQHF
TRBV5-1	.	TRBJ1-2	TRBD1	TGCGCCAGTCCTCATCACCCCGGGACAGGCCTAGCTAACTATGGCTACACCTTC	CASPHHPGTGLANYGYTF
TRBV28	.	TRBJ2-2	.	TGTGCCAGCGTCTTGACAGGGAACACCGGGGAGCTGTTTTTT	CASVLTGNTGELFF
TRBV29-1	.	TRBJ1-5	TRBD1	TGCAGCGGGCCGGGACAGGGACCTAATAGCAATCAGCCCCAGCATTTT	CSGPGQGPNSNQPQHF
TRBV18	.	TRBJ1-1	TRBD1	TGTGCCAGCTCACCCTATTCAACAGGGGGGACTGAAGCTTTCTTT	CASSPYSTGGTEAFF
TRBV7-2	once	TRBJ2-3	.	TGTGCCAGCAGCCTTAACCCAGGGGCCATTACGCAGTATTTT	CASSLNPGAITQYF
TRBV28	.	TRBJ1-1	.	TGTGCCAGCAGTCCCTACAGAGCCTCCCCGAACACTGAAGCTTTCTTT	CASSPYRASPNTEAFF
TRBV5-6	.	TRBJ2-3	.	TGTGCCAGCAGCGGACGGACAGCCAGCACAGATACGCAGTATTTT	CASSGRTASTDTQYF
TRBV19	once	TRBJ2-7	.	TGTGCCAGTAGTATCCGGCAGGGCCCCTCCTACGAGCAGTACTTC	CASSIRQGPSYEQYF
TRBV11-1	.	TRBJ2-1	TRBD2	TGTGCCAGCAGCTTAGGCCCACCTTGGGAGGGCGGCTACAATGAGCAGTTCTTC	CASSLGPPWEGGYNEQFF
TRBV27	few	TRBJ1-5	.	TGTGCCAGCAGTTTTCACAATCAGCCCCAGCATTTT	CASSFHNQPQHF
TRBV2	.	TRBJ1-2	TRBD1	TGTGCCAGCAGTGAAGATTTATTCCGGGACAGGGGATTATCTACTTTC	CASSEDLFRDRGLSTF
TRBV2	.	TRBJ1-4	.	TGTGCCACGGACAACTCGAATGAAAAACTGTTTTTT	CATDNSNEKLFF
TRBV19	.	TRBJ2-7	.	TGTGCCAGTAGCCCGGGAAGCTACGAGCAGTACTTC	CASSPGSYEQYF
TRBV9	.	TRBJ2-7	.	TGTGCCAGCAGCCTCCACGCGGGCCACTCCTACGAGCAGTACTTC	CASSLHAGHSYEQYF
TRBV28	.	TRBJ2-5	.	TGTGCCAGCAGCCACTTCGCAGGCCAAGAGACCCAGTACTTC	CASSHFAGQETQYF
TRBV11-2	.	TRBJ1-1	TRBD1	TGTGCCAGCAGCCCGGGACAGGGAGGCACTGAAGCTTTCTTT	CASSPGQGGTEAFF
TRBV5-4	.	TRBJ2-7	.	TGTGCCAGCAGCCCGAGTAACGTAATCTCCTACGAGCAGTACTTC	CASSPSNVISYEQYF
TRBV19	once	TRBJ2-7	TRBD1	TGTGCCAGTAGTCCACATCTAACCGGGACAGGGGACGAGCAGTACTTC	CASSPHLTGTGDEQYF
TRBV7-8	.	TRBJ2-2	TRBD2	TGTGCCAGCAGCCAGCCGGCGGGAGGAGGGTTTGTCGGGGAGCTGTTTTTT	CASSQPAGGGFVGELFF
TRBV4-2	.	TRBJ2-7	.	TGTGCCAGCAGCCAAGATTGGCAGGGTGGTTACGAGCAGTACTTC	CASSQDWQGGYEQYF
TRBV28	.	TRBJ1-2	.	TGTGCCAGCAGTTTTGGCAGGGGTCATGGCTACACCTTC	CASSFGRGHGYTF
TRBV7-9	.	TRBJ2-7	TRBD1	TGTGCCAGCAGCCAATCGGCCCGGACAGGGAGGTTC	CASSQSARTGRF